This T cell receptor (beta chain) was sequenced during a study of T cells after yellow fever vaccination. Study-wide points: Abundant contaminating clonotypes from the bulk population could appear in FACS-sorted repertoires. Most primary-vaccination clones recurred post-booster (nearly 98% CD4, about 90% CD8). Faster peaking, at day 5 versus 15, marked a secondary response that was weaker.

From the 5' RACE reads, TCRdb called clonotypes with MiXCR, one entry per CDR3 protein. The data show roughly 500,000 distinct CDR3 sequences, roughly 19% seen once. The germline CDR1 and CDR2 sequences are SGHDN and FVKESK. The CDR3 runs to 11 residues. V lost 7 bases and J lost 4, with 7 bases in between. About this clonotype itself: Its cognate antigen is unknown.

The chain couples TRBV14 to TRBJ1-1; no firm D call. This receptor was identified in a young man who received the YFV17D yellow fever vaccine. The input for sequencing was PBMCs, taken 15 days after the yellow fever booster vaccination. In nucleotides, the CDR3 is TGTGCCAGCACTGAGATCACTGAAGCTTTCTTT. It translates to CASTEITEAFF. The full variable domain, rest sourced from reference TRBV14 and TRBJ1-1, is EAGVTQFPSHSVIEKGQTVTLRCDPISGHDNLYWYRRVMGKEIKFLLHFVKESKQDESGMPNNRFLAERTGGTYSTLKVQPAELEDSGVYFCASTEITEAFFGQGTRLTVV.